This is a list of T cell receptor beta chains from one sample in a study of beta chain features in type 1 diabetes. Sequenced by immunoSEQ multiplex PCR; TCRdb stores in-frame clones only, minus some. This table has 600,000 to 700,000 clones, roughly 13% appearing once. The sample taken for sequencing was naive CD4+ T cells from blood. The origin of the receptors is a man between 18 and 35 years old with type 1 diabetes. Each CDR3 is given with its conserved first and last residue. D genes are given only for firm matches. The listing skips clone size in some rows; elsewhere it reads once, few, many or a size class.

clone size: few; D gene: .; J gene: TRBJ2-3; CDR3 length: 14; V gene: TRBV5-1; CDR3 DNA: TGCGCCAGCAGCTTGGGACAAGACACAGATACGCAGTATTTT; CDR3 protein: CASSLGQDTDTQYF
clone size: few; D gene: TRBD2; J gene: TRBJ2-5; CDR3 length: 15; V gene: TRBV9; CDR3 DNA: TGTGCCAGCAACCGCCTAGCGGAAGATTGGGAGACCCAGTACTTC; CDR3 protein: CASNRLAEDWETQYF
clone size: .; D gene: .; J gene: TRBJ1-2; CDR3 length: 13; V gene: TRBV27; CDR3 DNA: TGTGCCAGCAGCTCCCGGGCCGAGTATGGCTACACCTTC; CDR3 protein: CASSSRAEYGYTF
clone size: few; D gene: .; J gene: TRBJ1-1; CDR3 length: 16; V gene: TRBV27; CDR3 DNA: TGTGCCAGCAGTTTGTGGGGACACGGAGGGAACACTGAAGCTTTCTTT; CDR3 protein: CASSLWGHGGNTEAFF
clone size: .; D gene: .; J gene: TRBJ1-2; CDR3 length: 13; V gene: TRBV25-1; CDR3 DNA: TGTGCCAGCAGTGAAGTTTCTAACTATGGCTACACCTTC; CDR3 protein: CASSEVSNYGYTF
clone size: .; D gene: .; J gene: TRBJ2-7; CDR3 length: 13; V gene: TRBV30; CDR3 DNA: TGTGCCTGGACGAGTGGGAGCTCCTACGAGCAGTACTTC; CDR3 protein: CAWTSGSSYEQYF
clone size: .; D gene: TRBD2; J gene: TRBJ2-7; CDR3 length: 15; V gene: TRBV5-1; CDR3 DNA: TGCGCCAGCAGCTTGCACTTGATGCAGGGAGGGGAGCAGTACTTC; CDR3 protein: CASSLHLMQGGEQYF
clone size: .; D gene: TRBD1; J gene: TRBJ1-2; CDR3 length: 13; V gene: TRBV27; CDR3 DNA: TGTGCCAGCAGGGCGGACAGGGTCGACGGCTACACCTTC; CDR3 protein: CASRADRVDGYTF
clone size: .; D gene: .; J gene: TRBJ1-6; CDR3 length: 15; V gene: TRBV10-3; CDR3 DNA: TGTGCCATCAGCCCCCTCGGTCAGGGGAATTCACCCCTCCACTTT; CDR3 protein: CAISPLGQGNSPLHF
clone size: few; D gene: .; J gene: TRBJ2-3; CDR3 length: 14; V gene: TRBV27; CDR3 DNA: TGTGCCAGCAGTTTGGCAGGGTTCGGGGATACGCAGTATTTT; CDR3 protein: CASSLAGFGDTQYF
clone size: few; D gene: TRBD1; J gene: TRBJ2-5; CDR3 length: 11; V gene: TRBV30; CDR3 DNA: TGTGCCTCCCTGACAGGGGGTAGTCCGTACTTC; CDR3 protein: CASLTGGSPYF
clone size: .; D gene: .; J gene: TRBJ2-3; CDR3 length: 15; V gene: TRBV7-2; CDR3 DNA: TGTGCCAGCAGCTTAGAGGGGGATAGCACAGATACGCAGTATTTT; CDR3 protein: CASSLEGDSTDTQYF
clone size: .; D gene: .; J gene: TRBJ2-7; CDR3 length: 13; V gene: TRBV7-6; CDR3 DNA: TGTGCCAGCAGCTTAGATTCGGGGTACGAGCAGTACTTC; CDR3 protein: CASSLDSGYEQYF
clone size: few; D gene: TRBD1; J gene: TRBJ2-1; CDR3 length: 15; V gene: TRBV2; CDR3 DNA: TGTGCCAGCACCTGGGGGACAGTGGGGTACAATGAGCAGTTCTTC; CDR3 protein: CASTWGTVGYNEQFF